The sequence of this T cell receptor beta chain was determined in a study of blood T cell repertoires in COVID-19. Across the study: PBMCs, B-cell-depleted T cells, or T cells provided the cDNA or gDNA that made up the material.

As handled by the study authors: Amplification of reference gene primers was used by the study to estimate nucleated cell counts. Measured with immunoSEQ multiplex PCR; TCRdb has only the in-frame clones, and not every one. For V, J and clone size, that table is used; D and trimming come from the DNA. The sample holds over 200,000 clones; 80% to 90% are singletons and the top ten take approximately 18%. Trimming removed 6 bases from V and 0 bases from J, with 13 bases in between. Looked up from germline, CDR1 is MNHEY and CDR2 is SMNVEV (reference sequence). The CDR3 consists of 15 residues. The sample consisted of peripheral blood. The source is a woman aged 80 or over with active or convalescent COVID-19. The V gene is TRBV27, the J gene TRBJ2-3, with D maybe TRBD2 (6 bases). This chain's CDR3 is CASRPMTRSTDTQYF. The CDR3 DNA follows: TGTGCCAGCAGGCCGATGACTAGGAGCACAGATACGCAGTATTTT.